Given below is one T cell receptor (beta chain) in context. Produced via immunoSEQ multiplex PCR; TCRdb's table is partial and in-frame only. The repertoire has 110,000 to 150,000 clones, approximately 75% of them found once; the top ten carry around 30%. The entry originates in a study of cytotoxic CD8 clonotypes in ibrutinib-treated CLL. V dropped 6 bases and J dropped 1 base, with 3 bases sitting between them. The germline gives CDR1 LNHDA, CDR2 SQIVND (reference sequence). This CDR3 spans 11 amino acids. The sequence came from a human donor with chronic lymphocytic leukemia. The input for sequencing was PBMCs, taken after 12 months of ibrutinib treatment. The chain carries TRBV19 and TRBJ1-1, with D hard to call. The CDR3 region is CASSENTEAFF. Here the CDR3 DNA reads TGTGCCAGTAGCGAGAACACTGAAGCTTTCTTT.